The present entry profiles one T cell receptor beta chain with its context. The antigen remains undetermined. The data derive from a study of T cell repertoires in cytomegalovirus infection. TCRdb independently ran MiXCR on the reads; one entry per CDR3 protein. Among hundreds of thousands of distinct CDR3 sequences listed, roughly 36% were seen once. Germline-derived CDR1 and CDR2 are SGHTA and FQGNSA. J gave up 2 bases and V 3 bases, and 9 bases lay outside the gene matches. This CDR3 spans 18 amino acids. This TCR came from a human donor in good health (CMV status not recorded). Some clones in this sample may be carry-over from other donors' samples. Here the sequenced sample was cultured PBMCs, taken from culture after CMV antigen stimulation. The rearrangement joins TRBV7-2 to TRBJ2-7, with 14 bases matching TRBD2. CDR3 in amino acids: CASSFTTSGRAVPYEQYF. The CDR3 DNA sequence: TGTGCCAGCAGCTTTACGACTAGCGGGAGGGCTGTTCCCTACGAGCAGTACTTC.